This TCR beta chain is from a study of OX40 agonist ivuxolimab in advanced cancers. Study details: Participants averaged around 60 years of age (range about 23 to 80) and were around 80% male. Three dose-escalation patients had partial responses: one with hepatocellular carcinoma and two with cutaneous melanoma.

Samples were taken at baseline and on day 1 of cycles 4 and 7. TCRdb keeps only in-frame clones here, not all; method: immunoSEQ multiplex PCR. The data hold approximately 70,000 clones, with 88% observed a single time. In germline, CDR1 is LGHNA, CDR2 YNFKEQ. This CDR3 has 18 amino acids. Deletions cut 0 bases from V and 1 base from J, with 19 bases between. The rearrangement joins TRBV4-2 to TRBJ2-7; D may be TRBD1 or TRBD2 (6 bases each). The source was CD4+ or CD8+ T cells sorted from blood, collected in a trial of the OX40 agonist ivuxolimab. The clonotype was recovered from an adult with an advanced solid tumor such as melanoma, head and neck, liver or kidney cancer. The CDR3 DNA follows: TGTGCCAGCAGCCAAGATGGGGGGCTTACTGGCAGGTCCTACGAGCAGTACTTC. It codes for CASSQDGGLTGRSYEQYF.